In its sample, the clone carrying this T cell receptor (beta chain) was seen many times. Its target is unknown. Every donor was a healthy Caucasian. This sample is drawn from a study of identical twins. Findings and caveats of the study: Weaker excess twin sharing was observed in beta out-of-frame sequences.

TCRdb itself ran the 5' RACE reads through MiXCR, one entry per CDR3 protein. There are 500,000 to 650,000 distinct CDR3 sequences in the sample; roughly 7.1% occur only once, and 1.6% lies in the top ten. These records were also assigned to another study, of yellow fever vaccine responses in identical twins.

Sequencing was done on a sample of PBMCs. This receptor was obtained from a woman aged 18-29 years in good health.

The CDR3 bases are TGCGCCAGCATGTTTAGACAGGCGGGGATCACTGAAGCTTTCTTT. Amino acid sequence: CASMFRQAGITEAFF. V and J are TRBV5-1 and TRBJ1-1, with D perhaps matching TRBD1 (6 bases). Germline CDR1 reads SGHRS; CDR2 reads YFSETQ. This CDR3 is built from 15 residues. Trimming shortened V by 6 bases and J by 4 bases, and 19 bases separated the two germline ends.